The 13 T cell receptor beta chains listed next were all sequenced from one sample in a study of blood T cell repertoires in COVID-19. Libraries were prepared by immunoSEQ multiplex PCR; TCRdb keeps only in-frame clonotypes and omits some of them. This table holds around 200,000 clones, around 84% found once. Sample: PBMCs or T cells enriched from blood (not recorded which). Receptors were obtained from a man in his forties or fifties who had recovered from COVID-19.

The chain links TRBV29-1 to TRBJ1-1, with TRBD1 as a possible D gene (5 bases). Per the germline V gene, CDR1 is SQVTM and CDR2 is ANQGSEA. The length of the CDR3 is 15 residues. V gave up 4 bases and J gave up 0 bases, with 15 bases separating them. CDR3 sequence reads: CSVVWGGEMNTEAFF. The DNA for the CDR3 is TGCAGCGTTGTTTGGGGGGGAGAGATGAACACTGAAGCTTTCTTT.

The chain employs TRBV4-1 and TRBJ1-3, with D tentatively TRBD1 (5 bases). The CDR3 runs 15 residues. Trimming took off 1 base at V and 7 bases at J, with 14 bases between the two ends. CDR1 and CDR2 from the germline V gene are MGHRA and YSYEKL. The CDR3 coding sequence is TGCGCCAGCAGCCAAGTGGGGACTCGCAGTAACACCATATATTTT. Translated, it gives CASSQVGTRSNTIYF.

This chain links TRBV15 with TRBJ1-4, with D uncertain. This CDR3 is built from 15 residues. Germline V CDR1 and CDR2: LNHNV, YYDKDF (reference sequence). V lost 1 base to trimming and J lost 7 bases, with 13 bases between them. For the CDR3, the DNA is TGTGCCACCAGCAGAGGTCCGGGGTCCGGTGAAAAACTGTTTTTT. Amino acid sequence: CATSRGPGSGEKLFF.

V and J are TRBV5-5 and TRBJ2-7, with D perhaps TRBD2 (5 bases). The CDR3 length is 13 residues. V was pared by 6 bases and J by 1 base, with 11 bases between. Germline-derived CDR1 and CDR2 are SGHKS and YYEKEE (reference sequence). The CDR3 sequence is CASTPEDSYEQYF. In DNA form, the CDR3 reads TGTGCCAGCACCCCGGAGGATTCCTACGAGCAGTACTTC.

The chain combines TRBV7-6 with TRBJ2-1; tentative D call: TRBD1 (6 bases). Germline-derived CDR1 and CDR2 are SGHVS and FNYEAQ. V dropped 5 bases and J dropped 7 bases, with 18 bases sitting between them. The CDR3 has 15 amino acids. In DNA, the CDR3 is TGTGCCAGCAGCAGTTTTACAGGGAAATTAAATGAGCAGTTCTTC. This encodes CASSSFTGKLNEQFF.

The rearrangement links TRBV4-3 to TRBJ2-5; possible D gene TRBD1, 5 bases. Trimming pared 0 bases from V and 5 bases from J, leaving 13 bases between. The CDR3 is 15 amino acids. Germline lookup yields CDR1 LGHNA and CDR2 YSLEER. The CDR3 sequence is CASSQEWQGGETQYF. CDR3 nucleotides: TGCGCCAGCAGCCAAGAATGGCAGGGTGGGGAGACCCAGTACTTC.

This chain links TRBV19 with TRBJ2-1; D uncertain. V gave up 2 bases and J gave up 4 bases, with 9 bases separating them. Looked up from germline, CDR1 is LNHDA and CDR2 is SQIVND (reference sequence). CDR3 size: 14 residues. CDR3 amino acids: CASSINRVYNEQFF. The CDR3 nucleotides read TGTGCCAGTAGTATAAATCGGGTTTACAATGAGCAGTTCTTC.

The CDR3 coding sequence is TGTGCCTGGATTCGAACCGGGACAGCTGGCTCTGGAAACACCATATATTTT. This translates into CAWIRTGTAGSGNTIYF. J is TRBJ1-3 and V is TRBV30; 7 bases line up with TRBD1. Germline V CDR1 and CDR2: GTSNPN, SVGIG (reference sequence). With V trimmed by 4 bases and J by 0 bases, 12 bases remained unmatched. The CDR3 runs to 17 residues.

The genes are TRBV7-9 and TRBJ1-4; 8 positions match TRBD1. The CDR3 totals 15 residues. V lost 4 bases, J lost 4 bases, and 5 bases stayed unmatched. Germline CDR1 reads SEHNR; CDR2 reads FQNEAQ (reference sequence). CDR3 in DNA: TGTGCCAGCAGCTCAGTGGACAGGGTTAATGAAAAACTGTTTTTT. It codes for CASSSVDRVNEKLFF. The variable domain in full, with the rest retrieved from reference TRBV7-9 and TRBJ1-4, is DTGVSQNPRHKITKRGQNVTFRCDPISEHNRLYWYRQTLGQGPEFLTYFQNEAQLEKSRLLSDRFSAERPKGSFSTLEIQRTEQGDSAMYLCASSSVDRVNEKLFFGSGTQLSVL.

This clone was detected a few times. The rearrangement joins TRBV27 to TRBJ1-2, with a weak D call TRBD1 (6 bases). V was cut by 5 bases and J by 1 base, with 8 bases left in between. Germline CDR1 is MNHEY and CDR2 is SMNVEV (reference sequence). The CDR3 extends over 13 amino acids. This CDR3 is CASSRTDNYGYTF. The DNA for the CDR3 is TGTGCCAGCAGTAGGACAGATAACTATGGCTACACCTTC.

The chain combines TRBV9 with TRBJ2-1; TRBD2 matches 9 bases. With 0 bases clipped from V and 2 bases from J, the junction kept 3 bases outside the gene matches. The CDR3 is made up of 16 amino acids. Germline V gene data show CDR1 as SGDLS and CDR2 as YYNGEE. The CDR3, as DNA: TGTGCCAGCAGCGTAGGTCGACTAGCGGCCTACAATGAGCAGTTCTTC. Translated, it gives CASSVGRLAAYNEQFF. Drawing the rest from reference TRBV9 and TRBJ2-1, the complete variable domain is DSGVTQTPKHLITATGQRVTLRCSPRSGDLSVYWYQQSLDQGLQFLIQYYNGEERAKGNILERFSAQQFPDLHSELNLSSLELGDSALYFCASSVGRLAAYNEQFFGPGTRLTVL.

This clone has a handful of counts. Other DNA sequences from this sample encode an identical CDR3 as well. This chain connects TRBV7-9 to TRBJ2-1; 9 bases line up with TRBD2. Germline trimming cut 1 base from V and 5 bases from J; bases unmatched to any gene: 0. Germline assignment: CDR1 SEHNR and CDR2 FQNEAQ (reference sequence). The CDR3 extends over 14 amino acids. The CDR3: CASSLGLADNEQFF. The CDR3 bases are TGTGCCAGCAGCTTAGGACTAGCGGACAATGAGCAGTTCTTC.

The sample holds one count of this clone. The rearrangement links TRBV3-1 (or the pseudogene TRBV3-2) to TRBJ1-6; D gene ambiguous. V lost 3 bases and J 8 bases, leaving 14 bases between the germline ends. CDR3 length equals 15 residues. The V gene's germline CDR1 is LGHDT and CDR2 YNNKEL (reference sequence). For the CDR3, the DNA is TGTGCCAGCAGCCAGGGGAGGACCCGTGATTCACCCCTCCACTTT. Protein sequence: CASSQGRTRDSPLHF.